This is a list of T cell receptor beta chains from one sample in a study of cytomegalovirus exposure and HLA in healthy donors. Sequenced by immunoSEQ multiplex PCR; TCRdb stores in-frame clones only, minus some. In the table there are 100,000 to 150,000 clones, around 67% of which are singletons. The sample comprised PBMCs. The receptors come from a man aged 55 to 70 in good health and CMV-seropositive. The CDR3 runs from the conserved cysteine through the conserved F or W. Each record gives: D gene, V gene, CDR3 length, J gene, clone size, CDR3 protein, CDR3 DNA. The D gene is left open where the match is weak. The size entry is marked missing in some rows and otherwise reads once, few, many or a size class.

>-|TRBV19|15|TRBJ2-1|-
CASSPTRSSYNEQFF
TGTGCCAGTAGTCCAACTCGAAGCTCCTACAATGAGCAGTTCTTC
>TRBD2|TRBV4-1|17|TRBJ2-1|-
CASSQQFSGGSYNEQFF
TGCGCCAGCAGCCAGCAATTTAGCGGGGGGAGTTACAATGAGCAGTTCTTC
>TRBD1|TRBV7-6|16|TRBJ2-1|-
CASSRSRDSSRDEQFF
TGTGCCAGCAGCCGAAGCCGGGACAGCTCAAGGGATGAGCAGTTCTTC
>TRBD1|TRBV5-8|17|TRBJ1-6|once
CASSPLAGGSYNSPLHF
TGTGCCAGCAGCCCTCTCGCAGGGGGCTCCTATAATTCACCCCTCCACTTT
>-|TRBV20-1|11|TRBJ2-1|once
CITTRYNEQFF
TGCATCACGACTAGGTACAATGAGCAGTTCTTC
>TRBD1|TRBV2|18|TRBJ1-5|-
CASSDGGRGISRDQPQHF
TGTGCCAGCAGTGATGGGGGCAGGGGGATATCAAGGGATCAGCCCCAGCATTTT
>-|TRBV19|17|TRBJ1-5|-
CASSIDRALQVGQPQHF
TGTGCCAGTAGTATAGACAGGGCCCTCCAGGTGGGACAGCCCCAGCATTTT
>-|TRBV7-8|12|TRBJ2-7|-
CASSLPGTGVYF
TGTGCCAGCAGCTTGCCCGGGACGGGGGTGTACTTC
>-|TRBV11-2|15|TRBJ1-5|once
CASSLDYRYNQPQHF
TGTGCCAGCAGCTTAGATTACCGGTACAATCAGCCCCAGCATTTT
>-|TRBV6-5|15|TRBJ1-5|few
CASSYSQGSNQPQHF
TGTGCCAGCAGTTACTCGCAGGGTAGCAATCAGCCCCAGCATTTT
>TRBD2|TRBV5-1|17|TRBJ2-1|-
CASSLAPLAGGPNEQFF
TGCGCCAGCAGCTTGGCCCCACTAGCGGGGGGGCCGAATGAGCAGTTCTTC
>TRBD1|TRBV7-8|15|TRBJ1-5|-
CASSARDRIRSAQHF
TGTGCCAGCAGCGCCCGGGACAGGATCCGGTCGGCCCAGCATTTT
>-|TRBV6-5|15|TRBJ1-2|-
CASSIGGARVYGYTF
TGTGCCAGCAGCATAGGGGGGGCGCGGGTCTATGGCTACACCTTC
>-|TRBV6-1|12|TRBJ2-3|-
CASSFDKNGQYF
TGTGCCAGCAGTTTTGACAAGAATGGGCAGTATTTT
>TRBD2|TRBV13|12|TRBJ2-3|-
CATRGDTDTQYF
TGTGCCACACGGGGGGACACAGATACGCAGTATTTT
>TRBD1|TRBV5-5|15|TRBJ1-5|-
CASSFAGTGAQPQHF
TGTGCCAGCAGCTTTGCCGGGACAGGGGCTCAGCCCCAGCATTTT
>-|TRBV6-1|13|TRBJ1-1|many
CASSGDKNTEAFF
TGTGCCAGCAGTGGGGACAAGAACACTGAAGCTTTCTTT
>-|TRBV5-4|15|TRBJ2-2|-
CASSLGGWDTGELFF
TGTGCCAGCAGCTTGGGGGGCTGGGACACCGGGGAGCTGTTTTTT
>-|TRBV6-5|11|TRBJ2-5|many
CASTGFETQYF
TGTGCCAGCACAGGTTTCGAGACCCAGTACTTC
>-|TRBV11-1|15|TRBJ1-6|-
CASSERATGDSPLHF
TGTGCCAGCAGCGAGCGGGCTACTGGGGATTCACCCCTCCACTTT
>TRBD1|TRBV29-1|15|TRBJ2-7|-
CSGVGTETSSYEQYF
TGCAGCGGGGTAGGGACAGAGACTTCCTCCTACGAGCAGTACTTC
>TRBD1|TRBV7-9|13|TRBJ2-7|-
CASSRDSHYEQYF
TGTGCCAGCAGCCGGGACAGCCACTACGAGCAGTACTTC
>TRBD1|TRBV19|14|TRBJ2-5|-
CASSITGGVETQYF
TGTGCCAGTAGTATAACAGGGGGCGTGGAGACCCAGTACTTC
>TRBD1|TRBV5-4|15|TRBJ1-3|-
CASSLGQNSGNTIYF
TGTGCCAGCAGCCTGGGACAGAACTCTGGAAACACCATATATTTT
>TRBD1|TRBV9|15|TRBJ2-7|-
CASSAGGQGIYEQYF
TGTGCCAGCAGCGCTGGGGGACAGGGGATCTACGAGCAGTACTTC
>-|TRBV11-2|12|TRBJ1-1|-
CASSSPGGSAFF
TGTGCCAGCAGCTCCCCGGGCGGGTCCGCTTTCTTT
>TRBD2|TRBV5-1|15|TRBJ2-7|-
CASSLGHAGRDEQYF
TGCGCCAGCAGCTTGGGGCATGCGGGGAGGGACGAGCAGTACTTC
>-|TRBV6-1|13|TRBJ2-5|-
CASTVGTRETQYF
TGTGCCAGCACGGTGGGTACGAGGGAGACCCAGTACTTC
>TRBD1|TRBV5-6|14|TRBJ2-1|-
CASSFPTGDNEQFF
TGTGCCAGCAGCTTCCCGACAGGGGACAATGAGCAGTTCTTC
>-|TRBV5-4|14|TRBJ2-1|-
CASSLEQGANEQFF
TGTGCCAGCAGCTTGGAACAGGGAGCTAATGAGCAGTTCTTC
>TRBD1|TRBV7-9|18|TRBJ2-5|few
CASSSGQGLVGEKETQYF
TGTGCCAGCAGCTCTGGACAGGGTCTCGTCGGGGAGAAAGAGACCCAGTACTTC
>TRBD1|TRBV5-1|15|TRBJ1-1|-
CASSLEGRQGTEAFF
TGCGCCAGCAGCTTGGAGGGACGACAGGGCACTGAAGCTTTCTTT
>-|TRBV5-6|13|TRBJ2-7|-
CASSLDSYYEQYF
TGTGCCAGCAGCTTAGACAGCTACTACGAGCAGTACTTC
>TRBD1|TRBV9|19|TRBJ1-4|-
CASSVSTGQGAFSYEKLFF
TGTGCCAGCAGCGTATCAACGGGACAGGGGGCGTTCTCCTATGAAAAACTGTTTTTT
>TRBD1|TRBV27|15|TRBJ2-3|-
CASSLGRGRKDTQYF
TGTGCCAGCAGTTTAGGCAGGGGGCGGAAAGATACGCAGTATTTT
>-|TRBV6-5|15|TRBJ2-7|once
CASSYGGGLSYEQYF
TGTGCCAGCAGTTATGGTGGTGGCCTCTCCTACGAGCAGTACTTC
>-|TRBV2|16|TRBJ1-2|few
CASSALTGFSLYGYTF
TGTGCCAGCAGTGCCCTCACAGGGTTTTCTTTGTATGGCTACACCTTC
>TRBD1|TRBV11-2|14|TRBJ1-4|-
CASSRDRSNEKLFF
TGTGCCAGCAGCCGGGACAGGTCGAATGAAAAACTGTTTTTT
>-|TRBV4-2|15|TRBJ1-4|-
CASSQMGGGNEKLFF
TGTGCCAGCAGCCAAATGGGGGGGGGTAATGAAAAACTGTTTTTT
>TRBD1|TRBV6-1|14|TRBJ1-1|few
CASSGTGMNTEAFF
TGTGCCAGCAGTGGGACAGGTATGAACACTGAAGCTTTCTTT
>-|TRBV18|12|TRBJ2-7|few
CASSPTGSEQYF
TGTGCCAGCTCACCCACAGGGAGCGAGCAGTACTTC